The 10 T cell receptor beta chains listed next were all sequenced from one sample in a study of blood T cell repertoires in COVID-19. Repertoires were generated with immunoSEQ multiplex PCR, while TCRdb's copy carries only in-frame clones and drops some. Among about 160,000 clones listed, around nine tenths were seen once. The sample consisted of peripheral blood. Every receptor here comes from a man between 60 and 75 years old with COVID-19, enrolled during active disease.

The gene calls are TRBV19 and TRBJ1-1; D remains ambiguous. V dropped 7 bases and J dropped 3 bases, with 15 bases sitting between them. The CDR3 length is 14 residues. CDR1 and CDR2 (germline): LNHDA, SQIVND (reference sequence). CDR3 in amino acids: CASIPWAGHTEAFF. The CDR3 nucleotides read TGTGCCAGTATCCCGTGGGCAGGTCACACTGAAGCTTTCTTT.

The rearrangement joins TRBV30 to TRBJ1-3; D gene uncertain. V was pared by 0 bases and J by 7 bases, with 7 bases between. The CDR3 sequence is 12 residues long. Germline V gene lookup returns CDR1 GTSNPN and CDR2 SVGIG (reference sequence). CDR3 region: CAWSVSSNTIYF. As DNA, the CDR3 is TGTGCCTGGAGTGTATCGTCGAACACCATATATTTT.

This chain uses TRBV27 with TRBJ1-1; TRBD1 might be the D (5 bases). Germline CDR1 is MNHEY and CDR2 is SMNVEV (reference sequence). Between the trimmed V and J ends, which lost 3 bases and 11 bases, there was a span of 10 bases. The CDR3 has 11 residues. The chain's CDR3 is CASSFAGLAFF. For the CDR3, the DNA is TGTGCCAGCAGTTTCGCAGGGTTGGCTTTCTTT.

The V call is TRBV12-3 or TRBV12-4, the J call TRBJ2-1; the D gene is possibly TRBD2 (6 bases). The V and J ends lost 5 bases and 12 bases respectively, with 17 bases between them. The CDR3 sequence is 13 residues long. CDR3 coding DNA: TGTGCCAGCAGTACCGCGGGACTGAGAGGGCAGTTCTTC. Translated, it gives CASSTAGLRGQFF.

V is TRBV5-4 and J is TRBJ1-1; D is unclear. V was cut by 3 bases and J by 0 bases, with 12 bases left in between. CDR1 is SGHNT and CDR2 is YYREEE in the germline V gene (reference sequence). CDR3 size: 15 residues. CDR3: CASSSTAELNTEAFF. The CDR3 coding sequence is TGTGCCAGCAGCTCAACGGCGGAACTGAACACTGAAGCTTTCTTT.

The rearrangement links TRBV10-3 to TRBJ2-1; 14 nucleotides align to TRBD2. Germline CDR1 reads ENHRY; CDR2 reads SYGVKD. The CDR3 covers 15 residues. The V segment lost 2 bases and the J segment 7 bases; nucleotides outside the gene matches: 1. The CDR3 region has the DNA TGTGCCATCAGTGAGGGACTAGCGGGGGGAAATGAGCAGTTCTTC. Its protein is CAISEGLAGGNEQFF.

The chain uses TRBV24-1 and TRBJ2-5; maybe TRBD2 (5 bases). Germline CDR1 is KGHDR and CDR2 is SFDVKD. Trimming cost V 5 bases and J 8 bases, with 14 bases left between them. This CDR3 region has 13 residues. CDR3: CATSVAGTETQYF. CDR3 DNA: TGTGCCACCAGTGTCGCGGGCACGGAAACCCAGTACTTC.

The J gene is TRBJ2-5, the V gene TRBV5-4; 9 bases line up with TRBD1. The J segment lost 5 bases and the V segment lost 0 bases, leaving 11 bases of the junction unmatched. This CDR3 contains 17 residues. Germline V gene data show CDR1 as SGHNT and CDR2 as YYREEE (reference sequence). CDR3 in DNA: TGTGCCAGCAGCTTGGGCCCTGGGACAGGGAGTAAGGAGACCCAGTACTTC. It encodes CASSLGPGTGSKETQYF.

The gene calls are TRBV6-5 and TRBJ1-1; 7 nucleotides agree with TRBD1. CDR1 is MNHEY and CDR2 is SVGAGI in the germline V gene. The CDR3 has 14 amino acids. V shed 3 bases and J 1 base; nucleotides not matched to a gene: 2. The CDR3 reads CASSYQGGNTEAFF. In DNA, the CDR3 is TGTGCCAGCAGTTATCAGGGGGGGAACACTGAAGCTTTCTTT.

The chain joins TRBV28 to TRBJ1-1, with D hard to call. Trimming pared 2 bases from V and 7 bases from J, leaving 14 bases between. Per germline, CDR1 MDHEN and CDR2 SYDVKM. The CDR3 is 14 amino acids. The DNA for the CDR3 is TGTGCCAGCAGTTTAGAACAAGGAGTGGGTGAAGCTTTCTTT. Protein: CASSLEQGVGEAFF. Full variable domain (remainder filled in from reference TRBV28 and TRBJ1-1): DVKVTQSSRYLVKRTGEKVFLECVQDMDHENMFWYRQDPGLGLRLIYFSYDVKMKEKGDIPEGYSVSREKKERFSLILESASTNQTSMYLCASSLEQGVGEAFFGQGTRLTVV.